This T cell receptor (beta chain) was sequenced during a study of T cells expressing NK-cell markers (dated by TCRdb to 2018 to 2021). For context, the study as a whole: Three sorted T-cell subsets (CD3+CD56+NKG2C+, CD3+CD56+NKG2C- and CD3+CD56-NKG2C+) from 7 to 9 donors had their TCR beta-chain repertoires profiled. The libraries were sequenced on Illumina HiSeq 2000/2500, MiSeq or NextSeq, producing 2 x 150 bp reads. Seven of the eight sequenced donors were HCMV-seropositive and one was HCMV-seronegative. The study sequenced eight donors, all healthy volunteers chosen at random: three men and five women. The full study reports these points: Those dominant clonotypes were again the most abundant among CD3+CD56-NKG2C+ cells in a handful of donors, at roughly 25-60.1%. Whether the expanded NKG2C-expressing T cell clones were specific for HCMV antigens remained unclear. In a handful of donors, the dominant CD3+CD56+NKG2C+ clonotypes ranked among the top 10 CD8+ clonotypes, making up roughly 1.0-7.5% of CD8+ T cells.

Sequencing relied on an Illumina HiSeq 2000. TCR beta cDNA libraries were prepared using 5'RACE template switching, which introduced a universal primer site and unique molecular identifiers. cDNA synthesis was primed from the TCR beta constant segment, followed by two successive PCR amplification steps. The original pipeline was this. Reads were demultiplexed and grouped by UMI with MIGEC, and clonotypes were assembled and quantified with MiTCR. To exclude erroneous sequences, any TCR cDNA sequence not supported by at least two reads was discarded. The tcR package was used for downstream repertoire analysis, with clonotypes matched between fractions based on CDR3 nucleotide sequence plus V segment. VDJmatch was used to annotate antigen specificity against VDJdb, with one amino acid substitution allowed in CDR3. Based on TCRdb reprocessing of the reads, there is one entry per CDR3 protein sequence, and DNA is missing. These V and J calls rely on TCRdb rather than the paper's analysis. Per the sample table, the count is over 100,000 distinct CDR3 sequences. The top ten clones comprise around 18% of the sample.

Concerning this clonotype: The clone's antigen remains unknown.

To determine HCMV serostatus, a commercial ELISA kit was used to detect HCMV-specific IgG in serum. Ficoll density gradient centrifugation was used to isolate peripheral blood mononuclear cells from blood. The sequence was obtained from a woman between 18 and 70 years old in good health. Source material: blood T cells: a sorted CD56 or NKG2C T cell subset, CD4+ or CD8+ T cells, or bulk PBMC T cells (not recorded which).

The CDR3 is CARPGRDNEQFF. Rearrangement joined TRBV2 to TRBJ2-1; TCRdb's D gene call, TRBD1, goes unchecked for lack of DNA. CDR1 and CDR2, looked up from the germline V gene, are SNHLY and FYNNEI. Reading from cysteine to phenylalanine, the CDR3 counts 12 amino acids. The protein alone is recorded here.